Listed below are T cell receptor beta chains from one sample, sequenced in a study of control samples from healthy donors and cancer patients. Data came from immunoSEQ multiplex PCR; TCRdb stores just in-frame clones and leaves some out. Among tens of thousands of clones listed, about nine tenths were seen once. What was sequenced was blood. These receptors all stem from a woman under 30 in good health. The conserved cysteine and the conserved F or W are not part of the CDR3 here. Fields, in order: D gene, V gene, J gene, clone size, CDR3 protein. A D gene is named only where the DNA matches it firmly. Clone size is stated in some rows and not others, as once, few, many or a class when expanded.

D gene: NA
V gene: TRBV6-5
J gene: TRBJ2-2
clone size: NA
CDR3 protein: ASSLGSGRNTGELF

D gene: TRBD1
V gene: TRBV27
J gene: TRBJ1-2
clone size: NA
CDR3 protein: ASSSGQGANYGYT

D gene: TRBD1
V gene: TRBV3-1/TRBV3-2
J gene: TRBJ1-2
clone size: NA
CDR3 protein: ASSGGQGGNYGYT

D gene: TRBD1
V gene: TRBV3-1/TRBV3-2
J gene: TRBJ1-1
clone size: once
CDR3 protein: ASSQPLGGGLNTEAF

D gene: TRBD1
V gene: TRBV24-1
J gene: TRBJ2-3
clone size: NA
CDR3 protein: ATSDRTGGKADTQY

D gene: NA
V gene: TRBV4-1
J gene: TRBJ1-2
clone size: NA
CDR3 protein: ASSQGGSNYGYT

D gene: NA
V gene: TRBV7-9
J gene: TRBJ1-2
clone size: NA
CDR3 protein: ASSLEEYGYT

D gene: TRBD1
V gene: TRBV19
J gene: TRBJ1-6
clone size: NA
CDR3 protein: ASRGQGRYNSPLH

D gene: TRBD2
V gene: TRBV11-2
J gene: TRBJ2-2
clone size: NA
CDR3 protein: ASTLTGPGGYTGELF

D gene: TRBD2
V gene: TRBV4-1
J gene: TRBJ2-3
clone size: NA
CDR3 protein: ASSQGGWKRGTPDTQY

D gene: NA
V gene: TRBV29-1
J gene: TRBJ1-2
clone size: NA
CDR3 protein: SVEAIKGYT

D gene: NA
V gene: TRBV4-1
J gene: TRBJ1-5
clone size: NA
CDR3 protein: ASSQEGGGGQPQH

D gene: NA
V gene: TRBV7-9
J gene: TRBJ2-2
clone size: NA
CDR3 protein: ASSFGAGFDTGELF

D gene: NA
V gene: TRBV11-1
J gene: TRBJ1-3
clone size: NA
CDR3 protein: ASSLGRWNSGNTIY

D gene: TRBD2
V gene: TRBV10-3
J gene: TRBJ2-1
clone size: once
CDR3 protein: AIRGTSGGKFETYNEQF

D gene: TRBD2
V gene: TRBV14
J gene: TRBJ2-7
clone size: once
CDR3 protein: ASSQYRQRREEQY

D gene: NA
V gene: TRBV19
J gene: TRBJ2-3
clone size: NA
CDR3 protein: ASSIYGIAASTDTQY

D gene: NA
V gene: TRBV29-1
J gene: TRBJ2-3
clone size: NA
CDR3 protein: SVEGTDTQY

D gene: NA
V gene: TRBV9
J gene: TRBJ1-1
clone size: NA
CDR3 protein: ASSVTGMNTEAF

D gene: TRBD2
V gene: TRBV2
J gene: TRBJ2-5
clone size: NA
CDR3 protein: ASNPSGGQETQY

D gene: NA
V gene: TRBV11-3
J gene: TRBJ2-2
clone size: NA
CDR3 protein: ASAPGGGANTGELF

D gene: TRBD1
V gene: TRBV7-8
J gene: TRBJ1-1
clone size: NA
CDR3 protein: ASSFEALRQGRGAF

D gene: NA
V gene: TRBV5-1
J gene: TRBJ1-2
clone size: NA
CDR3 protein: ASSPSRTVTYGYT

D gene: NA
V gene: TRBV12-5
J gene: TRBJ1-1
clone size: once
CDR3 protein: ASGLVLGEGPTEAF

D gene: NA
V gene: TRBV3-1/TRBV3-2
J gene: TRBJ2-5
clone size: NA
CDR3 protein: ASSWGSVQETQY

D gene: TRBD1
V gene: TRBV24-1
J gene: TRBJ2-5
clone size: once
CDR3 protein: ATSDLGQGGTETQY

D gene: TRBD2
V gene: TRBV2
J gene: TRBJ2-2
clone size: NA
CDR3 protein: ASSVSGGGAYTGELF

D gene: NA
V gene: TRBV7-2
J gene: TRBJ1-1
clone size: NA
CDR3 protein: ASSFNYRDGTEAF

D gene: NA
V gene: TRBV7-8
J gene: TRBJ1-2
clone size: NA
CDR3 protein: ASSQTNNYGYT

D gene: NA
V gene: TRBV6-6
J gene: TRBJ1-5
clone size: NA
CDR3 protein: ASSYVDGNQPQH

D gene: NA
V gene: TRBV10-3
J gene: TRBJ1-1
clone size: NA
CDR3 protein: AIRIQGNTEAF

D gene: TRBD1
V gene: TRBV19
J gene: TRBJ1-2
clone size: NA
CDR3 protein: ASSINRGGYGYT

D gene: NA
V gene: TRBV2
J gene: TRBJ1-1
clone size: NA
CDR3 protein: ASSETGLNTEAF

D gene: NA
V gene: TRBV11-2
J gene: TRBJ2-6
clone size: NA
CDR3 protein: ASSLRGVFGANVLT

D gene: NA
V gene: TRBV21-1
J gene: TRBJ1-1
clone size: NA
CDR3 protein: ARNQSGTGTEAF

D gene: TRBD2
V gene: TRBV15
J gene: TRBJ2-3
clone size: NA
CDR3 protein: ATSYRPSGGTDTQY

D gene: NA
V gene: TRBV2
J gene: TRBJ2-5
clone size: NA
CDR3 protein: ASSAYPAEETQY

D gene: TRBD1
V gene: TRBV12-5
J gene: TRBJ2-2
clone size: NA
CDR3 protein: ASGLLTGETGELF

D gene: NA
V gene: TRBV13
J gene: TRBJ1-5
clone size: NA
CDR3 protein: ASSLVGDNQPQH

D gene: NA
V gene: TRBV12-3/TRBV12-4
J gene: TRBJ1-6
clone size: few
CDR3 protein: ASRRPPLPLH